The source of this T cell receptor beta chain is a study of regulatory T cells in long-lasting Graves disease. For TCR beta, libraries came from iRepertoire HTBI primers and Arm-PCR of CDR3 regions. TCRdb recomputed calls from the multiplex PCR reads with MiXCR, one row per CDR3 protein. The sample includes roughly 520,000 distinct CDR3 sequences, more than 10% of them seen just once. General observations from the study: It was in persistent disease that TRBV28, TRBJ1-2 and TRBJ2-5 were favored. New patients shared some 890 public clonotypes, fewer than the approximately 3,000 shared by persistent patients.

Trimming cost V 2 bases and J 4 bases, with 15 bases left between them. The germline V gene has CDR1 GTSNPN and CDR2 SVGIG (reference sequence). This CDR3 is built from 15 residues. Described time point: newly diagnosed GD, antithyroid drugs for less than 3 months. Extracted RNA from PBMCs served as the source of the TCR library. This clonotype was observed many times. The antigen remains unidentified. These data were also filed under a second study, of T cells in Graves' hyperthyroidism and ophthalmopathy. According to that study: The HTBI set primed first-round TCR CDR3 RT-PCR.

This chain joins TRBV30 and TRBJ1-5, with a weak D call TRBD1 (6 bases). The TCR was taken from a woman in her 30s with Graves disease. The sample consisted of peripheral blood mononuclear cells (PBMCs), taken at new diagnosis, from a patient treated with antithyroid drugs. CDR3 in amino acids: CAWSLDSRGNQPQHF. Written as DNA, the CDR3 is TGTGCCTGGAGTTTGGACAGCCGGGGGAATCAGCCCCAGCATTTT. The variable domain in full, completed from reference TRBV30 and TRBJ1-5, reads SQTIHQWPATLVQPVGSPLSLECTVEGTSNPNLYWYRQAAGRGLQLLFYSVGIGQISSEVPQNLSASRPQDRQFILSSKKLLLSDSGFYLCAWSLDSRGNQPQHFGDGTRLSIL.